This TCR beta chain was sequenced during a study of blood T cell repertoires in COVID-19. Background on the study: T cells, B-cell-depleted T cells, or PBMCs provided the cDNA or gDNA that served as material.

Source study methods: Amplification with reference gene primers provided the estimates of nucleated cell counts. TCRdb's table, derived via immunoSEQ multiplex PCR, lists solely in-frame clones and lacks some. V and J calls and clone size follow that table, whereas D and trimming were derived from the DNA. The top ten clones hold under 4% of a sample with 200,000 to 250,000 clones, roughly 90% of them seen once. The table lists this clone with a few counts. This CDR3 spans 14 amino acids. Looked up from germline, CDR1 is SGHVS and CDR2 is FQNEAQ. The trim removed 5 bases at V and 1 base at J, leaving 4 bases unmatched. Enrollees, roughly 18 to 90 years old, lived in approximately 25 US areas.

This chain uses TRBV7-8 with TRBJ2-7; 8 bases align to TRBD1. The sequence came from a woman in her thirties or forties with acute COVID-19. The sequencing input was PBMCs or T cells enriched from blood (not recorded which). The CDR3 is CASSRDRSSYEQYV. For the CDR3, the DNA is TGTGCCAGCAGCCGGGACAGGTCTTCCTACGAGCAGTACGTC.